This T cell receptor beta chain derives from a study of T-cell memory formation after mild COVID-19. The study's findings and limits: Several responding clones turned up in pre-infection memory, indicating that cross-reactive memory may have taken part.

TCRdb reprocessed the 5' RACE reads via MiXCR and lists one record per CDR3 protein. This sample carries 380,000 or so distinct CDR3 sequences, around 14% of them seen once, and the ten largest clones take about 22%. With 1 base removed from V and 4 bases from J, the gap between germline ends came to 13 bases. CDR1 SGHDN and CDR2 FVKESK come from the germline V gene. This CDR3 spans 15 amino acids. Notes on this clonotype: Its antigen is not identified.

This TCR was sampled from a man between 18 and 35 years old who had mild COVID-19 (a few samples of this study predate the infection). Cell type and time point are not known. This chain connects TRBV14 to TRBJ1-2; D gene uncertain. The sequencing sample was made of PBMCs or a T cell subset sorted from them (not recorded which). CDR3 in amino acids: CASSQAHNSPYGYTF. For the CDR3, the DNA is TGTGCCAGCAGCCAAGCGCACAATAGTCCCTATGGCTACACCTTC.